The source of this TCR beta chain is a study of blood T cell repertoires in COVID-19. CDR3 size: 15 residues. V dropped 7 bases and J dropped 1 base, with 16 bases sitting between them. Germline values: CDR1 SGHAT, CDR2 FQNNGV. Original data processing: Nucleated cell counts were estimated from reference gene primer amplification. Repertoires were generated with immunoSEQ multiplex PCR, while TCRdb's copy carries only in-frame clones and drops some. V, J and clone size reflect that table, while D and trimming were determined from the DNA. Of 35,000 to 40,000 clones listed, roughly nine tenths are singletons.

The sequenced sample consisted of peripheral blood. This sequence was found in a man in his 70s with acute or convalescent COVID-19. V usage is TRBV11-2 and J usage is TRBJ1-1, with D possibly being TRBD1 (6 bases). The CDR3 DNA reads as TGTGCCAGCATCCTTGGAATGGGACAGAACACTGAAGCTTTCTTT. Translation: CASILGMGQNTEAFF.